This record looks at one T cell receptor beta chain sequence and its context. The antigen it recognizes is unknown. Nothing much larger sits one base from this clone, and base qualities are not available. The CDR3 starts with the cysteine, ends with the phenylalanine, and has 16 residues. The CDR3 DNA has 48 bases and is translated from base 1. V ends up 1 base short and J 2 bases short, with an unmatched junction base count of 6. CDR1 PRHDT and CDR2 FYEKMQ are derived from the germline V gene (reference sequence). Sample time point, as interpreted from the label and publication: baseline before first vaccination. Samples from vaccinated people were obtained from the UK trials COV001 and COV002, which included a single-blind randomized controlled phase 2/3 trial of AZD1222 (ChAdOx1 nCoV-19) in healthy adults. For TCRbeta chain sequencing, PBMC samples from trial participants were taken at day 0 and at day 28 after the second dose.

The data belong to a study of T cell responses to AZD1222 COVID-19 vaccine (dated by TCRdb to about 2021). With regard to the full study: AZD1222 recipients with second doses at about 4 weeks or about 12 weeks were pooled, because spike-specific TCR depth and breadth did not differ between schedules. Trial participants were enrolled by age into 18-55, 56-69 and 70-plus year subgroups, with roughly 150, 30 and 60 TCR-sequenced participants respectively. TCR sequencing was performed for roughly 240 trial participants, of whom approximately 200 were given two doses of AZD1222 and approximately 26 were given two doses of MenACWY control vaccine.

What the authors observed across the whole study: After two AZD1222 doses, both the breadth and the depth of spike-specific TCRs were significantly higher than at day 0 and than in MenACWY recipients. In the small 56-69-year group, the increase in depth fell short of significance, most likely because of low power. Conclusions about previously exposed vaccinees are limited, since just a handful of AZD1222 recipients were seropositive for SARS-CoV-2 at baseline. Reportedly, almost half of the unique spike-specific TCRs recognized epitopes lying outside the regions that are mutated in the B.1.351 and B.1.1.7 variants. Most participants were white British and females outnumbered males, and the authors suggested that clonal diversity may have been underestimated. No day 14 peak-response samples were available, so repertoires were characterized only after the peak T cell response. CD4 TCRs associated with the vaccine covered the entire spike protein, and the dominant responses were in regions 160-218 and 743-854.

The CDR3 regions of human TCRbeta chains were analyzed by immunosequencing. Concerning the study's data processing: Repertoire TCRs were checked for matches against a reference library of SARS-CoV-2-specific TCRs that had been generated using the MIRA antigen-specificity platform. Breadth was defined as the fraction of unique TCRs that were SARS-CoV-2-associated, and depth was defined as the fraction of total T cells that were SARS-CoV-2-associated. Using the MIRA data, every spike-specific TCR was mapped to the spike region that the TCR reacted to and assigned to either a CD4 or a CD8 class. Log10-transformed breadth and depth values were compared by one-way ANOVA with Sidak's multiple comparisons tests. TCRdb's version of the immuneACCESS table is confined to in-frame rearrangements and falls short of the full clone set. An unresolved V gene accounts for under half of the shortfall where checked; the remainder is of unknown origin. The DNA gave D and trimming, while V, J and clone size come from that table. The sample table lists approximately 110,000 clones, around 94% of them with a count of one. The top ten constitute roughly 2.2% of the sample.

The input for sequencing was peripheral blood, taken on day 0 of AZD1222 vaccination. The chain couples TRBV13 to TRBJ1-2, with 8 bases aligning to TRBD1. The source is an adult in good health. The CDR3 protein sequence reads: CASSLVLGTGNYGYTF. The bases read TGTGCCAGCAGCTTAGTCCTAGGGACAGGAAACTATGGCTACACCTTC. The full variable domain, completed from the reference TRBV13 and TRBJ1-2 proteins outside the CDR3, reads AAGVIQSPRHLIKEKRETATLKCYPIPRHDTVYWYQQGPGQDPQFLISFYEKMQSDKGSIPDRFSAQQFSDYHSELNMSSLELGDSALYFCASSLVLGTGNYGYTFGSGTRLTVV.